This T cell receptor (beta chain) appears in the sequencing data of a study of cytomegalovirus exposure and HLA in healthy donors. The V end was cut by 6 bases, the J end by 3 bases, with 6 bases between. This CDR3 contains 11 residues. The germline CDR1 and CDR2 sequences are SGHDN and FVKESK. PCR used 60 Vbeta primers and 13 Jbeta primers. Sequencing was performed with immunoSEQ multiplex PCR; in TCRdb, only in-frame clones are kept and a portion is missing. Among roughly 49,000 clones listed, around 80% were seen once. Concerning this clone: What it binds is unknown.

The study, taken as a whole, reports: Cytomegalovirus association was listed for around 180 TCR beta chains. Later work found that TCR association rates differed between HLA loci; DRB1 had the most and HLA-C the fewest. Confirmation in vitro established that a few CMV-associated chains were specific for CMV antigens. TCR beta chains associated with HLA were, in a later analysis, more clonally expanded than equally common others.

The sequencing sample was made of PBMCs. The sequence was collected from a boy younger than 18 in good health and CMV-seropositive. The rearrangement links TRBV14 to TRBJ2-7, with D unresolved. The CDR3 DNA follows: TGTGCCAGCAGATCTTACTACGAGCAGTACTTC. Encoded protein: CASRSYYEQYF.